The present TCR beta chain was sequenced within a study of T cells expressing NK-cell markers. Germline V gene sequence: CDR1 SNHLY, CDR2 FYNNEI. The CDR3 is made up of 19 amino acids. Template switching by 5'RACE with UMIs generated the TCR beta cDNA. From its re-call of the 5' RACE reads, TCRdb lists each CDR3 protein once, without DNA. The table lists about 160,000 distinct CDR3 sequences. V is TRBV2 and J is TRBJ2-7; TCRdb indicates TRBD2, and absent DNA this call remains unverified. The sequence was obtained from a man aged 18-70 years in good health. The sequenced sample consisted of blood T cells: a sorted CD56 or NKG2C T cell subset, CD4+ or CD8+ T cells, or bulk PBMC T cells (not recorded which). CDR3 sequence reads: CASSTPRTSGEPYSYEQYF.